This T cell receptor beta chain comes out of a study of early T cells in non-severe SARS-CoV-2 infection. Study details: Sequencing of unsorted whole blood was done on bulk RNA, leaving chains unpaired. Overall study results and limits: Matching against VDJdb likely underestimated virus-specific expansions, favoring anti-spike CD8.

This clonotype turned up a few times. Its specificity is not known. The CDR3 runs 16 residues. Germline V CDR1 and CDR2: LGHNA, YNFKEQ. Trimming pared 8 bases from V and 0 bases from J, leaving 17 bases between. Unique molecular identifiers tagged individual cDNA molecules. TCRdb called the 5' RACE reads again in MiXCR, with one record for every CDR3 protein. The data contain 77,000 or so distinct CDR3 sequences, roughly 15% of them seen just once; the ten biggest clones take up nearly 4%. The sequence derives from an adult who was a healthcare worker with PCR-confirmed SARS-CoV-2 infection or an uninfected control (not recorded which). The specimen comprised whole blood, sampled at baseline. This rearrangement joins TRBV4-2 to TRBJ2-1; possible D gene TRBD2, 7 bases. In DNA, the CDR3 is TGTGCCAGCGCTGATGGGGGGGGCCGCTCCTACAATGAGCAGTTCTTC. Its protein product is CASADGGGRSYNEQFF.